This entry features one T cell receptor (beta chain) sequence. Its antigen remains unidentified. Treatment meaning: approximately 9-day PBMC culture with coronavirus spike peptide pools or control peptides (ViraFEST assay). The collection of CD4+ T cells from the unexposed donor took place before the COVID-19 pandemic (2011-2018). Testing used SARS-CoV-2 S/N and four cold-coronavirus spikes on unexposed-donor CD4+ T cells, cells permitting. These data belong to a study of vaccination and CD4 T cells after COVID-19. The CDR3 sequence is 13 residues long. CDR1 is MNHNS and CDR2 is SASEGT in the germline V gene. V lost 1 base, J lost 8 bases, and 11 bases lay in between. Sequencing of cultured CD4+ T cell DNA used the Oncomine TCR Beta short-read assay. MiXCR, applied by TCRdb to the PCR reads, yields one record per CDR3 protein. The sample lists 5,500 to 8,000 distinct CDR3 sequences, approximately 53% occurring once.

Study observations and caveats: The appearance of a median 86.3% of reactive clones in convalescent patients occurred only post-vaccination. SARS-CoV-2-reactive clonotype medians increased from roughly 21 to 40, not significantly. Convalescent patients displayed spike mono-reactivity in 304 of 307 vaccine-specific clones.

Sequencing was performed on CD4+ T cells from blood, cultured in vitro. The chain is built from TRBV6-1 and TRBJ1-2; D is possibly TRBD1 (5 bases). This sequence originates from a human donor in good health. As DNA, the CDR3 is TGTGCCAGCAGTGAAGGGGGCCGCGGGGGCTACACCTTC. This codes for CASSEGGRGGYTF.